This TCR beta chain came from a study of shared clonotypes between healthy human individuals (TCRdb year 2020). Study-level background: A couple of women and three men aged 18 to 49 years were included in the cohort. Per donor, three plates each were used for CD4 naive and CD4 memory, two for CD8 naive, and one for CD8 memory. The study deeply sequenced blood TCR repertoires of about five healthy adults to estimate repertoire size and the extent of clonotype sharing between individuals. Libraries were prepared and TCR repertoires were sequenced by different laboratories using diverse techniques, in order to increase sequencing depth and limit assay-specific biases. Each donor's leukapheresis produced roughly between roughly 0.94 and 9.5 billion PBMCs. Broader findings and caveats from the paper: Incomplete sequencing was indicated by rarefaction of sorted-subset datasets, despite the large sequencing depth. Estimated clonotype richness was generally larger for naive than for memory subsets. When a few donors were compared, the shared fraction of clonotypes was around 4.6% for naive CD4, approximately 3.3% for naive CD8, 2.3% for memory CD4, and roughly 0.43% for memory CD8. Because the study included a small number of donors, the genetic and exposure-history diversity represented was limited. Higher generation probabilities were observed for clonotypes shared by all four sorted-subset donors than for non-shared clonotypes. Sampling was limited to blood, and TCR repertoires in tissue likely differ from TCR repertoires in blood. Pairwise subsampling indicated that sequencing depth was expected to affect the degree of clonotype sharing among donors.

Using the deep immunoSEQ assay, TCR CDR3 regions were amplified from genomic DNA by multiplex PCR. For each cell subset, the extracted genomic DNA was distributed evenly across all wells of several immunoSEQ 96-well plates, and each plate served as one replicate. Each replicate PCR for sorted subsets received approximately 200 ng genomic DNA, equal to around 32,000 T cell genomes. The purified libraries were quantified using a Qubit 3.0 fluorometer, sized with a Bioanalyzer 2100, and then quantified again using the KAPA Library Quantification kit. Every immunoSEQ 96-well plate was sequenced on a separate single-read 150-cycle Illumina NextSeq 550 flow cell. The published analysis was carried out like this. Because the immunoSEQ output included only junctional sequences and no quality scores, the filtering could not be the same as the filtering used for full-length reads. Sequences were annotated with PyIR, a Python wrapper for IgBLAST v1.9, using IMGT germline references to assign V/J genes and CDR3. Reads with weak V/J assignments (E-value above 1e-6), missing CDR3, stop codons, out-of-frame junctions, or ambiguous translated residues were removed. V3J clonotypes were defined as sequences sharing an identical inferred V gene, J gene, and CDR3 amino acid sequence. The percentage overlap between two repertoires was calculated by dividing the number of shared unique clonotypes by the size of the smaller repertoire. Repertoire richness was assessed with RTK rarefaction, the Chao1 estimator, and Recon v2.1 estimates of unobserved clonotypes. Generation probabilities were computed with OLGA for all TCRbeta clonotypes obtained by the gDNA method from several donors. Here the immuneACCESS table is served through TCRdb, limited to in-frame sequences with V and J called. Missing clones are a known gap in these copies; in checked studies unresolved V genes cover under half, and the rest lacks a known reason. D and trimming come from the DNA, and the V and J calls and clone size come from that table. The sample records 450,000 to 700,000 clones, about 95% of which are singletons. The ten largest account for around 0.097% of the sample.

CDR3 length: 13 amino acids, cysteine to phenylalanine. Only CDR3 DNA remains: 39 bases, in frame from the first base. The junction carries 12 bases between V and J, which are trimmed by 4 bases and 8 bases respectively. Via the germline V gene, CDR1 is SGHTA and CDR2 FQGTGA. CD8 naive samples were CD45RO-negative cells positively selected for CCR7, giving a CD45RA+CCR7+ population that excluded TemRA cells. The donors were healthy, HIV-negative adults with no recently reported acute infections or vaccinations. Every donor was a Caucasian adult living in Nashville, Tennessee, USA. After blood collection by leukapheresis, PBMCs were isolated using Ficoll-Histopaque density gradient centrifugation and then cryopreserved in the vapor phase of liquid nitrogen. Purity and quantity of every magnetically sorted T cell population were checked by analytical flow cytometry. Each sorted fraction had its genomic DNA isolated and then quantified by UV absorbance on a Nanodrop 2000c.

The sample holds a few counts of this clone. Its antigen target is currently unknown. No much larger clonotype is one base removed from it; base qualities were not supplied. The specimen was naive CD8+ T cells sorted from blood. Explained via the paper, the cell subset or site label denotes: CD45RA+CCR7+. The rearrangement combines TRBV7-3 with TRBJ2-1, with a tentative D call of TRBD1 or TRBD2, each matching 6 bases. This TCR was recovered from a woman under 40 in good health. This receptor has the CDR3 CASSSIGGDEQFF. The DNA sequence is TGTGCCAGCAGCTCGATCGGGGGCGATGAGCAGTTCTTC.